Listed below are T cell receptor beta chains from one sample, sequenced in a study of T cell changes during pregnancy in multiple sclerosis. Assay used: immunoSEQ multiplex PCR; TCRdb lists only in-frame clones, some missing. Counted here are about 73,000 clones, roughly 90% occurring once; the ten biggest clones make up approximately 9.5%. The starting material was peripheral blood, obtained after pregnancy. The receptors come from a female donor in good health, enrolled as a control in a pregnancy study. Each CDR3 is given with its conserved first and last residue. The order of the fields is D gene, V gene, clone size, J gene, CDR3 DNA, CDR3 protein. D genes are given only for firm matches. The size of a clone is reported for some rows only, either as once, few or many, or as a class for expanded clones.

>NA|TRBV4-1|NA|TRBJ1-2
TGCGCCAGCAGCCAAGACCGGGGCTACACCTTC
CASSQDRGYTF
>NA|TRBV4-1|NA|TRBJ2-6
TGCGCCAGCAGCCAAGGGATCCTTCCGGGCTCTGGGGCCAACGTCCTGACTTTC
CASSQGILPGSGANVLTF
>NA|TRBV6-6|NA|TRBJ2-2
TGTGCCAGCGTTCCCTCTCCACTTGTGAACACCGGGGAGCTGTTTTTT
CASVPSPLVNTGELFF
>TRBD1|TRBV10-1|NA|TRBJ1-6
TGCGCCAGCAGTGAGCGCCAGGACAGGGTCGGATCACCCCTCCACTTT
CASSERQDRVGSPLHF
>TRBD2|TRBV6-6|NA|TRBJ2-7
TGTGCCAGCAGGTTACTAGCGGGAGACCCTCAGGGGGAGCAGTACTTC
CASRLLAGDPQGEQYF
>TRBD2|TRBV9|NA|TRBJ2-7
TGTGCCAGCAGCGTAGCTAGCGGGGGATCCTACGAGCAGTACTTC
CASSVASGGSYEQYF
>TRBD1|TRBV11-2|NA|TRBJ1-5
TGTGCCAGCAGCCAGGGACAGGCCAATCAGCCCCAGCATTTT
CASSQGQANQPQHF
>NA|TRBV5-1|NA|TRBJ1-4
TGCGCCAGCAGCGCGGGGGAACAGGAAAAACTGTTTTTT
CASSAGEQEKLFF
>TRBD1|TRBV6-5|NA|TRBJ1-6
TGTGCCAGCAGTACCGGACAGGGAGGTTCACCCCTCCACTTT
CASSTGQGGSPLHF
>TRBD2|TRBV5-6|once|TRBJ2-1
TGTGCCAGCAGCTATACTAGCGGGTACAATGAGCAGTTCTTC
CASSYTSGYNEQFF
>TRBD1|TRBV9|NA|TRBJ2-7
TGTGCCAGCAGCCCCCGGGACAGGGCCTACGAGCAGTACTTC
CASSPRDRAYEQYF
>NA|TRBV5-1|NA|TRBJ1-1
TGCGCCAGCAGCCCTAACCCCACAGGGTCTGAAGCTTTCTTT
CASSPNPTGSEAFF
>TRBD1|TRBV30|NA|TRBJ1-2
TGTGCCTGGAGTCCGGGACAGGGAAGCTATGGCTACACCTTC
CAWSPGQGSYGYTF
>NA|TRBV27|NA|TRBJ2-7
TGTGCCAGCAGTTTGGAACCTGGGCCCAGCTCCTACGAGCAGTACTTC
CASSLEPGPSSYEQYF
>NA|TRBV4-1|NA|TRBJ2-1
TGCGCCAGCAGCCAAGTAGCGGACAATGAGCAGTTCTTC
CASSQVADNEQFF
>TRBD1|TRBV5-1|few|TRBJ1-1
TGCGCCAGCAGCTTTACAGGGGGACTGAACACTGAAGCTTTCTTT
CASSFTGGLNTEAFF
>NA|TRBV5-1|NA|TRBJ1-2
TGCGCCAGCAGCTTGGACCCAGGGGAAAACTATGGCTACACCTTC
CASSLDPGENYGYTF
>NA|TRBV10-1|few|TRBJ2-7
TGCGCCAGCAGACACTTCGGACCGGACCAGGGGCAGTACTTC
CASRHFGPDQGQYF
>NA|TRBV6-6|NA|TRBJ2-4
TGTGCCAGCAGAGGCGGTTTAGACAAAAACATTCAGTACTTC
CASRGGLDKNIQYF
>NA|TRBV15|NA|TRBJ1-2
TGTGCCACCAGCAGAGATGAACAGGCGTATGGCTACACCTTC
CATSRDEQAYGYTF
>TRBD2|TRBV7-9|NA|TRBJ2-3
TGTGCCAGCAGCCGTACTAGCGGGGGGACAGATACGCAGTATTTT
CASSRTSGGTDTQYF
>TRBD1|TRBV27|NA|TRBJ1-2
TGTGCCAGCAGGACAGGGGGGGGCTATGGCTACACCTTC
CASRTGGGYGYTF
>TRBD1|TRBV11-3|NA|TRBJ2-7
TGTGCCAGCAGCAGGGGACAGGGGAGATCCTACGAGCAGTACTTC
CASSRGQGRSYEQYF
>TRBD2|TRBV5-1|NA|TRBJ2-7
TGCGCCAGCAGCCCCGGTGGGGGGGCCTACGAGCAGTACTTC
CASSPGGGAYEQYF
>NA|TRBV6-5|NA|TRBJ1-2
TGTGCCAGCAGCCCAGGCCCCTATGGCTACACCTTC
CASSPGPYGYTF
>NA|TRBV7-2|NA|TRBJ2-2
TGTGCCAGCAGCCTAAAAGTACGGGAGTCAGGCGGGGAGCTGTTTTTT
CASSLKVRESGGELFF
>NA|TRBV6-6|NA|TRBJ2-2
TGTGCCAGCAGCCGCGACAGACTCACCGGGGAGCTGTTTTTT
CASSRDRLTGELFF
>TRBD1|TRBV9|NA|TRBJ2-7
TGTGCCAGCAGTCCGGACAGGGTTCGCGAGCAGTACTTC
CASSPDRVREQYF
>NA|TRBV11-2|NA|TRBJ2-7
TGTGCCAGCAGCTTATCCCCAGGGGCCTACGAGCAGTACTTC
CASSLSPGAYEQYF
>TRBD1|TRBV9|NA|TRBJ2-7
TGTGCCAGCAGCGCGGGACAGAACTCCTACGAGCAGTACTTC
CASSAGQNSYEQYF
>TRBD2|TRBV6-5|NA|TRBJ2-3
TGTGCCAGCAGTTGGGGGAGGGCAACAGATACGCAGTATTTT
CASSWGRATDTQYF
>TRBD1|TRBV27|once|TRBJ2-7
TGTGCCAGCAGGACGACAGGGGCGACCTACGAGCAGTACTTC
CASRTTGATYEQYF
>TRBD2|TRBV9|once|TRBJ2-5
TGTGCCAGCAGCCGCACCCTTGCCTCTAGCGGGAGGGAGACCCAGTACTTC
CASSRTLASSGRETQYF
>TRBD1|TRBV5-4|NA|TRBJ1-2
TGTGCCAGCAGCCTCTTGACAGGGGTCTATGGCTACACCTTC
CASSLLTGVYGYTF
>TRBD1|TRBV5-4|few|TRBJ1-4
TGTGCCAGCAGCTGGGGCAGGGGGAATAGGCAACTGTTTTTT
CASSWGRGNRQLFF
>TRBD2|TRBV13|NA|TRBJ2-7
TGTGCCAGCAGCTCTAGCGGGGGGACCTACGAGCAGTACTTC
CASSSSGGTYEQYF
>NA|TRBV4-3|NA|TRBJ1-6
TGCGCCAGCAGCCAAGACAGGGGTGATTCACCCCTCCACTTT
CASSQDRGDSPLHF
>NA|TRBV11-2|NA|TRBJ2-3
TGTGCCAGCAGCCGGGACTCCTTAACAGATACGCAGTATTTT
CASSRDSLTDTQYF
>TRBD2|TRBV5-6|NA|TRBJ2-7
TGTGCCAGCAGCCTCCGGACTAGCGGGAAGAGCTCCTACGAGCAGTACTTC
CASSLRTSGKSSYEQYF
>NA|TRBV12-5|NA|TRBJ1-2
TGTGCTAGTGGTTTGCCTTACCCGACCGGGGGCTACACCTTC
CASGLPYPTGGYTF
>TRBD1|TRBV18|NA|TRBJ2-2
TGTGCCAGCTCACCAGCCCTTTGGACAGGTTCATCCACCGGGGAGCTGTTTTTT
CASSPALWTGSSTGELFF
>NA|TRBV30|NA|TRBJ2-3
TGTGCCTGGAGTGCGCTAGTTGATACGCAGTATTTT
CAWSALVDTQYF
>NA|TRBV7-9|once|TRBJ1-2
TGTGCCAGCAGCTTGACATTAGATTATGGCTACACCTTC
CASSLTLDYGYTF
>TRBD1|TRBV6-5|NA|TRBJ1-5
TGTGCCAGCAGACCGGACAGGAATAGCAATCAGCCCCAGCATTTT
CASRPDRNSNQPQHF
>NA|TRBV19|NA|TRBJ1-1
TGTGCCAGTAGTATAAACAGCCCGATGAACACTGAAGCTTTCTTT
CASSINSPMNTEAFF
>NA|TRBV27|NA|TRBJ2-1
TGTGCCAGCAGTTCCACTAGATTAGCGGTCTACAATGAGCAGTTCTTC
CASSSTRLAVYNEQFF
>NA|TRBV19|NA|TRBJ1-5
TGTGCCAGTAGTTTACAGGGTATTCCCAATCAGCCCCAGCATTTT
CASSLQGIPNQPQHF
>NA|TRBV27|NA|TRBJ2-2
TGTGCCAGCAGTTACAGGGAAGCCGGGGAGCTGTTTTTT
CASSYREAGELFF
>NA|TRBV5-5|NA|TRBJ1-1
TGTGCCAGCAGCTTGGAGGGGGGGCTCACTGAAGCTTTCTTT
CASSLEGGLTEAFF
>TRBD1|TRBV11-3|NA|TRBJ1-2
TGTGCCAGCAGGGGTAGGGGGACAGGGTCCGGCTACACCTTC
CASRGRGTGSGYTF
>NA|TRBV5-8|NA|TRBJ1-5
TGTGCCAGCATAAGGGGGTTGAATCAGCCCCAGCATTTT
CASIRGLNQPQHF
>NA|TRBV19|NA|TRBJ2-7
TGTGCCAGTAGTACCTACAGGAGGGGCCGAGAGCAGTACTTC
CASSTYRRGREQYF
>NA|TRBV30|NA|TRBJ1-1
TGTGCCTGGAGTAGCCGCCTGAACACTGAAGCTTTCTTT
CAWSSRLNTEAFF
>NA|TRBV4-3|NA|TRBJ2-1
TGCGCCAGCAGCCAAGAAGGCAGGGCCTACAATGAGCAGTTCTTC
CASSQEGRAYNEQFF
>NA|TRBV7-2|NA|TRBJ2-6
TGTGCCAGCAGCTTAGGTGCGGATCTACAGACTTTC
CASSLGADLQTF
>NA|TRBV19|NA|TRBJ2-2
TGTGCCAGTAGCAGTCCAGGGGAGAACACCGGGGAGCTGTTTTTT
CASSSPGENTGELFF
>TRBD1|TRBV5-4|NA|TRBJ1-1
TGTGCCAGCAGCCCCGTGGGACAGACGAACACTGAAGCTTTCTTT
CASSPVGQTNTEAFF
>TRBD2|TRBV6-1|NA|TRBJ2-3
TGTGCCAGCAGTGAAGTAGGCGGATCGGGACTACGCACAGATACGCAGTATTTT
CASSEVGGSGLRTDTQYF
>NA|TRBV2|NA|TRBJ2-7
TGTGCCAGCAGTGCCGGGACTCCTTACGAGCAGTACTTC
CASSAGTPYEQYF
>TRBD2|TRBV30|NA|TRBJ2-1
TGTGCCTGGCAAGGGACTAGCGGTCTCAATGAGCAGTTCTTC
CAWQGTSGLNEQFF